Here is one T cell receptor (beta chain) with its context. These data come from a study of graft-versus-host responses after intestinal transplantation. This CDR3 spans 14 amino acids. Germline V gene sequence: CDR1 SGHDT, CDR2 YYEEEE. V lost 0 bases to trimming and J lost 1 base, with 7 bases between them. The repertoire was sequenced with immunoSEQ multiplex PCR; TCRdb's copy has only in-frame clones and lacks some. This table holds roughly 50,000 clones, roughly nine tenths found once. This TCR was sampled from a human patient who received an intestinal transplant, so some T cells may come from the graft donor. The chain joins TRBV5-6 to TRBJ1-1; no clear D gene. The sample in question was PBMCs, obtained roughly 660 days after intestinal transplant. The chain's CDR3 is CASSLAGPNTEAFF. DNA for the CDR3: TGTGCCAGCAGCTTGGCCGGCCCGAACACTGAAGCTTTCTTT.